This entry lists 30 T cell receptor beta chains sequenced from one sample in a study of T cells after yellow fever vaccination. TCRdb re-called the 5' RACE reads through MiXCR, storing one row per CDR3 protein. Of hundreds of thousands of distinct CDR3 sequences in the sample, around 12% were seen once. The specimen comprised CD4+ T cells sorted from PBMCs, sampled 15 days after the yellow fever booster vaccination. These receptors came from a man younger than 35 who received the YFV17D yellow fever vaccine.

The chain joins TRBV7-6 to TRBJ2-6; weak D call: TRBD1 (5 bases). Per germline, CDR1 SGHVS and CDR2 FNYEAQ. The CDR3 contains 20 residues. The V end lost 5 bases, the J end lost 0 bases, and 23 bases lay between the germline ends. The CDR3 DNA follows: TGTGCCAGCAGCCCCACGGTCCAGGGTGGAGTTACCTCTGGGGCCAACGTCCTGACTTTC. Protein sequence: CASSPTVQGGVTSGANVLTF. The entire variable domain, with the rest obtained from reference TRBV7-6 and TRBJ2-6, is as follows: GAGVSQSPRYKVTKRGQDVALRCDPISGHVSLYWYRQALGQGPEFLTYFNYEAQQDKSGLPNDRFSAERPEGSISTLTIQRTEQRDSAMYRCASSPTVQGGVTSGANVLTFGAGSRLTVL.

The chain employs TRBV4-1 and TRBJ1-5; 9 bases are shared with TRBD1. The CDR3 contains 17 residues. Germline CDR1 MGHRA, CDR2 YSYEKL. J gave up 7 bases and V 3 bases, and 13 bases lay outside the gene matches. The CDR3 DNA reads as TGCGCCAGCAGCCAGGCACCCGGGACAGGGTATGGGCAGCCCCAGCATTTT. Protein product: CASSQAPGTGYGQPQHF.

This clonotype was seen only a few times. The chain links TRBV7-6 to TRBJ1-1; D ambiguous. V lost 2 bases to trimming and J lost 3 bases, with 7 bases between them. This CDR3 is 13 amino acids long. The germline V gene encodes CDR1 SGHVS and CDR2 FNYEAQ. This CDR3 reads CASSLRSDTEAFF. The CDR3 DNA reads as TGTGCCAGCAGCTTACGGTCGGACACTGAAGCTTTCTTT.

This clonotype has more than one count but fewer than ten. The chain is built from TRBV18 and TRBJ1-2; no reliable D call. V lost 3 bases to trimming and J lost 7 bases, with 15 bases between them. The CDR3 has 14 residues. CDR1 and CDR2 (germline): KGHSH, LQKENI. CDR3 nucleotides: TGTGCCAGCTCACCGACACGGCGGCATTTTGGCTACACCTTC. As protein: CASSPTRRHFGYTF. Combining the CDR3 with reference TRBV18 and TRBJ1-2 gives the whole variable domain NAGVMQNPRHLVRRRGQEARLRCSPMKGHSHVYWYRQLPEEGLKFMVYLQKENIIDESGMPKERFSAEFPKEGPSILRIQQVVRGDSAAYFCASSPTRRHFGYTFGSGTRLTVV.

This clonotype was counted between two and nine times. V gene TRBV5-1 combines with J gene TRBJ2-5, with 9 bases fitting TRBD1. This CDR3 region has 15 residues. Germline-derived CDR1 and CDR2 are SGHRS and YFSETQ. V was clipped by 5 bases and J by 0 bases; unmatched bases: 5. CDR3 coding DNA: TGCGCCAGCAGAAGGACAGGGGAGTACCAAGAGACCCAGTACTTC. It is translated as CASRRTGEYQETQYF.

This clonotype was detected a few times. This chain connects TRBV12-3 or TRBV12-4 to TRBJ2-2, with D unclear. The CDR3 runs to 16 residues. V lost 6 bases to trimming and J lost 0 bases, with 14 bases between them. The CDR3 region is CASRLRHESNTGELFF. The DNA of the CDR3 is TGTGCCAGCAGGCTCAGACATGAATCGAACACCGGGGAGCTGTTTTTT.

This clonotype was counted at least ten times. The chain links TRBV18 to TRBJ1-5; TRBD1 is a possible D gene (5 bases). The V gene lost 3 bases and the J gene lost 5 bases, with 8 bases spanning the gap. This CDR3 is built from 13 residues. Germline loops: CDR1 KGHSH, CDR2 LQKENI. The CDR3 protein is CASSPRGDQPQHF. The CDR3 coding sequence is TGTGCCAGCTCACCCCGGGGGGATCAGCCCCAGCATTTT.

There are a few counts of this clonotype. The genes are TRBV3-1 and TRBJ2-2; D unresolved. CDR1 is LGHDT, CDR2 YNNKEL, per germline (reference sequence). V was shortened by 1 base and J by 5 bases, with 5 bases between the two germline ends. The CDR3 covers 13 residues. CDR3 sequence reads: CASSQGATGELFF. Written as DNA, the CDR3 is TGTGCCAGCAGCCAAGGGGCGACCGGGGAGCTGTTTTTT. The complete variable domain, with remaining parts taken from reference TRBV3-1 and TRBJ2-2, reads DTAVSQTPKYLVTQMGNDKSIKCEQNLGHDTMYWYKQDSKKFLKIMFSYNNKELIINETVPNRFSPKSPDKAHLNLHINSLELGDSAVYFCASSQGATGELFFGEGSRLTVL.

V gene TRBV7-2 combines with J gene TRBJ2-1; possibly TRBD2 for D (6 bases). Per germline, CDR1 SGHTA and CDR2 FQGNSA. The ends were cut back, 6 bases at V and 5 bases at J, with 14 bases in the middle. The CDR3 runs 14 residues. CDR3 amino acids: CASRMGLANNEQFF. CDR3 bases: TGTGCCAGCAGAATGGGACTCGCCAACAATGAGCAGTTCTTC.

The rearrangement uses TRBV29-1 and TRBJ2-1; weak D call: TRBD2 (5 bases). Germline loops: CDR1 SQVTM, CDR2 ANQGSEA. The CDR3 runs 13 residues. DNA for the CDR3: TGCGGCATTGGGAGCATAGCCTACAATGAGCAGTTCTTC. Encoded protein: CGIGSIAYNEQFF.

The chain has TRBV12-3 or TRBV12-4 and TRBJ1-5; D might be TRBD1 (5 bases). The CDR3 has 13 residues. The V end lost 6 bases, the J end lost 3 bases, and 9 bases lay between the germline ends. CDR3 region: CASRGRLNQPQHF. The CDR3 nucleotides are TGTGCCAGCAGGGGACGGCTCAATCAGCCCCAGCATTTT.

This clonotype has a handful of counts. The rearrangement uses TRBV7-9 and TRBJ1-2, with D possibly being TRBD1 (6 bases). This CDR3 has 14 residues. Deletions cut 4 bases from V and 7 bases from J, with 16 bases between. CDR1 and CDR2 (germline): SEHNR, FQNEAQ (reference sequence). The CDR3 DNA follows: TGTGCCAGCAGCTCCTCCAGGGGAATCGGTGGCTACACCTTC. This translates into CASSSSRGIGGYTF. Combining the CDR3 with reference TRBV7-9 and TRBJ1-2 gives the whole variable domain DTGVSQNPRHKITKRGQNVTFRCDPISEHNRLYWYRQTLGQGPEFLTYFQNEAQLEKSRLLSDRFSAERPKGSFSTLEIQRTEQGDSAMYLCASSSSRGIGGYTFGSGTRLTVV.

This clonotype was seen a few times. The rearrangement links TRBV7-9 to TRBJ2-7, with D unclear. Between the trimmed V and J ends, which lost 3 bases and 4 bases, there was a span of 10 bases. The CDR3 covers 13 residues. From germline, CDR1 is SEHNR and CDR2 FQNEAQ (reference sequence). CDR3: CASSFSTGYEQYF. CDR3 bases: TGTGCCAGCAGCTTTAGTACCGGTTACGAGCAGTACTTC.

This clonotype has only a few counts. The chain uses TRBV20-1 and TRBJ2-4; D call uncertain. CDR3 size: 17 residues. V was trimmed by 1 base and J by 1 base, leaving 17 bases between them. Germline assignment: CDR1 DFQATT and CDR2 SNEGSKA (reference sequence). In DNA, the CDR3 is TGCAGTGCTAGAGGGTCTGGGGTGTGGGGTGCCAAAAACATTCAGTACTTC. Translating it yields CSARGSGVWGAKNIQYF.

The V call is TRBV5-1, the J call TRBJ1-2, with TRBD1 as a possible D gene (6 bases). V lost 0 bases and J 6 bases, leaving 12 bases between the germline ends. The CDR3 contains 14 residues. Germline V lookup: CDR1 SGHRS, CDR2 YFSETQ. The CDR3 reads CASSLVVGGHGYTF. The CDR3 coding sequence is TGCGCCAGCAGCTTGGTCGTGGGGGGGCATGGCTACACCTTC.

This clonotype has at least ten counts. This chain connects TRBV28 to TRBJ1-6; 8 nucleotides align to TRBD1. The CDR3 loop spans 14 amino acids. J lost 1 base, V lost 8 bases, and 1 base had no gene match. Per the germline V gene, CDR1 is MDHEN and CDR2 is SYDVKM. The CDR3 here is CASGQGSYNSPLHF. The CDR3 DNA follows: TGTGCCAGCGGACAGGGATCCTATAATTCACCCCTCCACTTT.

The chain combines TRBV7-2 with TRBJ1-4; D uncertain. The CDR3 sequence is 13 residues long. V was clipped by 3 bases and J by 6 bases, with 8 bases between them. Germline CDR1 is SGHTA and CDR2 is FQGNSA. The CDR3 coding sequence is TGTGCCAGCAGCTTGTCCCTTGATGAAAAACTGTTTTTT. Its translation is CASSLSLDEKLFF.

The chain employs TRBV20-1 and TRBJ2-7; 7 nucleotides match TRBD2. J gave up 0 bases and V 3 bases, and 11 bases lay outside the gene matches. The CDR3 is made up of 16 amino acids. Germline CDR1 is DFQATT and CDR2 is SNEGSKA (reference sequence). The CDR3 coding sequence is TGCAGTGCTAGCGGCCGAAGCGGGGCGTCCTCCTACGAGCAGTACTTC. Translating gives CSASGRSGASSYEQYF.

The rearrangement links TRBV12-3 or TRBV12-4 to TRBJ2-1; unclear D gene. V was shortened by 5 bases and J by 13 bases, with 9 bases between the two germline ends. The CDR3 covers 10 residues. The CDR3 sequence: CASSLMSQFF. The CDR3 region has the DNA TGTGCCAGCAGTCTCATGTCTCAGTTCTTC.

This clonotype was seen a handful of times. The V and J genes are TRBV29-1 and TRBJ2-7; D is ambiguous. The CDR3 length is 13 residues. CDR1 and CDR2 (germline): SQVTM, ANQGSEA. Trimming took 2 bases from V and 0 from J, leaving 8 bases between them. Here the CDR3 reads CSVETDISYEQYF. Here the CDR3 DNA reads TGCAGCGTTGAAACCGACATCTCCTACGAGCAGTACTTC.

V and J are TRBV2 and TRBJ2-7; D unclear. The CDR3 runs to 13 residues. Trimming left V 7 bases short and J 2 bases short, with 12 bases between. The germline V gene encodes CDR1 SNHLY and CDR2 FYNNEI. The CDR3 nucleotides read TGTGCCAGCAATACGGGCGGAGCCTACGAGCAGTACGTC. Translated, it gives CASNTGGAYEQYV.

The rearrangement uses TRBV6-2 or TRBV6-3 and TRBJ2-7; 7 bases align to TRBD1. The CDR3 is 15 amino acids. Germline assignment: CDR1 MNHEY and CDR2 SVGEGT. V trimming: 5 bases; J trimming: 2 bases; junction bases outside the gene matches: 9. The CDR3 nucleotides are TGTGCCAGCAGTCCCTACCAGGGGGAGACCTACGAGCAGTACTTC. The encoded protein is CASSPYQGETYEQYF.

V is TRBV7-8 and J is TRBJ2-1, with 10 bases fitting TRBD1. Per the germline V gene, CDR1 is SGHVS and CDR2 is FQNEAQ. The CDR3 is 15 residues long. The junction had 6 bases not matched to a gene; V was cut back by 0 bases and J by 10 bases. The CDR3 here is CASSLAPGQGWEQFF. The DNA for the CDR3 is TGTGCCAGCAGCTTAGCGCCGGGACAGGGGTGGGAGCAGTTCTTC.

The chain is built from TRBV18 and TRBJ2-5; no clear D gene. V lost 5 bases and J lost 3, with 10 bases in between. The germline V gene encodes CDR1 KGHSH and CDR2 LQKENI. This CDR3 comprises 13 residues. The CDR3 is CASSVNGEETQYF. The DNA for the CDR3 is TGTGCCAGCTCAGTGAATGGGGAAGAGACCCAGTACTTC.

The table lists this clonotype with many counts. The chain uses TRBV6-5 and TRBJ2-5; 7 bases are shared with TRBD1. CDR1 and CDR2 (germline): MNHEY, SVGAGI. V shed 2 bases, J shed 5 bases, and the junction held 8 bases outside the gene matches. The CDR3 runs 15 residues. The CDR3 DNA follows: TGTGCCAGCAGTTACAGTTCAGGGGGTTGGGAGACCCAGTACTTC. Its protein product is CASSYSSGGWETQYF.

This clonotype has ten or more counts. The chain combines TRBV18 with TRBJ1-1; TRBD1 is a possible D gene (6 bases). V was clipped by 2 bases and J by 2 bases, with 12 bases between them. The CDR3 is 15 residues long. Germline V lookup: CDR1 KGHSH, CDR2 LQKENI. The DNA of the CDR3 is TGTGCCAGCTCACCAGGTGGGACAACTAACACTGAAGCTTTCTTT. This encodes CASSPGGTTNTEAFF.

This clonotype showed up just a few times. The V and J genes are TRBV21-1 and TRBJ2-1. TRBV21-1 is flagged as a pseudogene. CDR3 size: 13 residues. The CDR3 region has the DNA TGTGCCAGCAGCAGCAACAGCAGCAATGAGCAGTTCTTC. Encoded protein: CASSSNSSNEQFF.

The rearrangement joins TRBV20-1 to TRBJ2-3, with TRBD2 matching over 10 bases. In germline, CDR1 is DFQATT, CDR2 SNEGSKA (reference sequence). V dropped 3 bases and J dropped 2; count of bases not matched to a gene: 5. This CDR3 contains 15 residues. CDR3 bases: TGCAGTGCTAGTGGTAGCGGGGGGCTCACAGATACGCAGTATTTT. It translates to CSASGSGGLTDTQYF.

This clonotype was counted a few times. J is TRBJ2-2 and V is TRBV7-9, with 7 bases fitting TRBD2. This CDR3 region has 16 residues. The V segment lost 6 bases and the J segment 7 bases; nucleotides outside the gene matches: 14. Germline V gene lookup returns CDR1 SEHNR and CDR2 FQNEAQ (reference sequence). Here the CDR3 reads CASRILAGRGHGELFF. The CDR3 DNA follows: TGTGCCAGCAGGATCCTAGCTGGGAGGGGCCACGGGGAGCTGTTTTTT.

The V call is TRBV6-2 or TRBV6-3, the J call TRBJ1-5, with 10 nucleotides matching TRBD1. The CDR3 length is 14 residues. Germline assignment: CDR1 MNHEY and CDR2 SVGEGT. With V trimmed by 8 bases and J by 6 bases, 7 bases remained unmatched. CDR3: CASHDRGPGQPQHF. Written as DNA, the CDR3 is TGTGCCAGCCATGACAGGGGGCCAGGTCAGCCCCAGCATTTT.